One sample yielded the 19 T cell receptor beta chains listed below, sequenced in a study of blood T cell repertoires in COVID-19 (dated by TCRdb to the early 2020s). Library preparation was by the immunoSEQ multiplex PCR assay. TCRdb carries this immuneACCESS record with in-frame sequences only. Its versions omit some clonotypes, under half of them owing to an unresolved V gene in the studies checked, with the rest unexplained. This sample holds about 340,000 clones; over 70% were observed only once. Of the sample, under 3% falls within the top ten clones. Input material: peripheral blood. The receptors originated from a man in his thirties or forties with active or convalescent COVID-19.

The chain links TRBV7-8 to TRBJ2-7; 7 bases are a match to TRBD1. With V trimmed by 4 bases and J by 2 bases, 5 bases remained unmatched. Germline values: CDR1 SGHVS, CDR2 FQNEAQ. The length of the CDR3 is 14 residues. The CDR3 DNA sequence: TGTGCCAGCAGCTCGGGACAGTTAACCTACGAGCAGTACTTC. Residues: CASSSGQLTYEQYF.

The chain combines TRBV3-1 (or the pseudogene TRBV3-2) with TRBJ2-7, with 7 positions matching TRBD1. The V and J ends lost 1 base and 6 bases, in that order; junction bases with no gene match: 15. This CDR3 comprises 17 residues. The germline V gene has CDR1 LGHDT and CDR2 YNNKEL (reference sequence). The chain's CDR3 is CASSQAYLRDSRLEQYF. The CDR3 DNA sequence: TGTGCCAGCAGCCAAGCCTACCTCCGGGACAGTCGTCTCGAGCAGTACTTC.

V gene TRBV7-9 combines with J gene TRBJ1-2, with 8 bases lining up with TRBD1. Trimming cost V 5 bases and J 1 base; bases outside gene matches: 6. Per germline, CDR1 SEHNR and CDR2 FQNEAQ (reference sequence). This CDR3 contains 15 residues. CDR3 in DNA: TGTGCCAGCAGCGAGGACAGGGAACTTAACTATGGCTACACCTTC. This gives the protein CASSEDRELNYGYTF.

The chain combines TRBV7-2 with TRBJ1-2; D call uncertain. V was pared by 1 base and J by 4 bases, with 10 bases between. This CDR3 comprises 14 residues. Germline V gives CDR1 SGHTA, CDR2 FQGNSA. CDR3 loop: CASSLGEYLYGYTF. The CDR3 DNA reads TGTGCCAGCAGCTTAGGGGAGTACCTCTATGGCTACACCTTC.

V and J are TRBV4-2 and TRBJ2-1; tentative D call: TRBD2 (6 bases). The germline V gene has CDR1 LGHNA and CDR2 YNFKEQ. The CDR3 has 16 amino acids. Trimming pared 0 bases from V and 0 bases from J, leaving 9 bases between. The CDR3 spells CASSQDRGSSYNEQFF. CDR3 in DNA: TGTGCCAGCAGCCAAGATCGGGGGAGCTCCTACAATGAGCAGTTCTTC.

Details on this clone: The same CDR3 arises from other DNA sequences in this sample as well. The chain joins TRBV6-5 to TRBJ2-7; possibly TRBD2 for D (6 bases). This CDR3 has 14 amino acids. V dropped 2 bases and J dropped 7 bases, with 15 bases sitting between them. Germline V lookup: CDR1 MNHEY, CDR2 SVGAGI. CDR3 nucleotide sequence: TGTGCCAGCAGTTACCCTGCGGGATCCGGGGAGCAGTACTTC. It is translated as CASSYPAGSGEQYF.

The rearrangement links TRBV4-1 to TRBJ1-2; 9 bases align to TRBD1. The CDR3 consists of 14 residues. V gave up 4 bases and J gave up 3 bases; unmatched junction bases: 3. The germline V gene has CDR1 MGHRA and CDR2 YSYEKL. CDR3 residues: CASSLWTGDYGYTF. CDR3 coding DNA: TGCGCCAGCAGCCTGTGGACAGGGGACTATGGCTACACCTTC.

The chain joins TRBV7-2 to TRBJ2-1; 14 nucleotides agree with TRBD2. The V gene end was trimmed by 3 bases and the J gene end by 4 bases; junction bases not matched to a gene: 8. Looked up from germline, CDR1 is SGHTA and CDR2 is FQGNSA. This CDR3 is 18 amino acids long. The CDR3 DNA reads as TGTGCCAGCAGCTTGAGTAACGGACTAGCGGGGGGTTACAATGAGCAGTTCTTC. Its protein product is CASSLSNGLAGGYNEQFF.

DNA of the CDR3: TGTGCCAGCAGTTTACAACACGCGAACACTGAAGCTTTCTTT. The encoded protein is CASSLQHANTEAFF. The chain combines TRBV27 with TRBJ1-1; D unclear. The CDR3 extends over 14 amino acids. The V gene lost 2 bases and the J gene lost 1 base, with 8 bases spanning the gap. Germline V gene data show CDR1 as MNHEY and CDR2 as SMNVEV (reference sequence).

The V gene is TRBV30, the J gene TRBJ2-2, with D perhaps TRBD2 (6 bases). This CDR3 is 12 amino acids long. Germline CDR1 GTSNPN, CDR2 SVGIG (reference sequence). Trimming shortened V by 3 bases and J by 7 bases, and 9 bases separated the two germline ends. CDR3 sequence: CAWSGSNGELFF. Written as DNA, the CDR3 is TGTGCCTGGAGCGGGAGTAACGGGGAGCTGTTTTTT.

The V gene is TRBV10-3, the J gene TRBJ2-1, with a weak D call TRBD2 (5 bases). The CDR3 loop spans 15 amino acids. In germline, CDR1 is ENHRY, CDR2 SYGVKD. V was trimmed by 2 bases and J by 5 bases, leaving 13 bases between them. CDR3 loop: CAISEGGATNNEQFF. Here the CDR3 DNA reads TGTGCCATCAGTGAGGGTGGTGCGACTAACAATGAGCAGTTCTTC.

The chain recombines TRBV7-8 with TRBJ1-2; 11 bases align to TRBD1. Germline V lookup: CDR1 SGHVS, CDR2 FQNEAQ. This CDR3 contains 15 residues. Unmatched junction bases numbered 4, after V lost 5 bases and J lost 2 bases. CDR3 in DNA: TGTGCCAGCAGCCCTAGGACAGGGGGCAACTATGGCTACACCTTC. Protein product: CASSPRTGGNYGYTF.

V gene TRBV28 combines with J gene TRBJ2-5, with TRBD2 matching 8 bases. The CDR3 is 15 residues long. CDR1 and CDR2 from the germline V gene are MDHEN and SYDVKM. Losses at the gene ends were 7 bases for V and 2 bases for J; bases not matched to a gene: 9. The CDR3 DNA is TGTGCCAGCACCCGGGGACTAGGTGTTCAAGAGACCCAGTACTTC. It translates to CASTRGLGVQETQYF.

The CDR3: CASSQEGGSATQYF. The CDR3 coding sequence is TGCGCCAGCAGCCAAGAAGGAGGTTCCGCGACCCAGTACTTC. This rearrangement joins TRBV4-3 to TRBJ2-5; a weak D match, TRBD2 (5 bases). The CDR3 contains 14 residues. Trimming removed 0 bases at V and 7 bases at J, with 12 bases between. CDR1 is LGHNA and CDR2 is YSLEER in the germline V gene.

The chain couples TRBV3-1 (or the pseudogene TRBV3-2) to TRBJ2-3, with 9 bases identical to TRBD1. V gave up 6 bases and J gave up 4 bases; unmatched junction bases: 2. Germline loops: CDR1 LGHDT, CDR2 YNNKEL (reference sequence). This CDR3 is 13 amino acids long. The CDR3 here is CASRGQGSDTQYF. DNA for the CDR3: TGTGCCAGCAGAGGACAGGGGTCAGATACGCAGTATTTT.

The chain carries TRBV5-5 and TRBJ2-1, with TRBD1 identical over 7 bases. Germline lookup yields CDR1 SGHKS and CDR2 YYEKEE (reference sequence). The CDR3 totals 15 residues. The V segment lost 2 bases and the J segment 9 bases; nucleotides outside the gene matches: 11. The CDR3 loop reads CASSFRGPGTGEQFF. The CDR3 DNA reads as TGTGCCAGCAGCTTTAGGGGGCCAGGTACGGGTGAGCAGTTCTTC.

The chain employs TRBV3-1 (or the pseudogene TRBV3-2) and TRBJ2-2; no firm D call. Between the trimmed V and J ends, which lost 4 bases and 1 base, there was a span of 10 bases. The germline V gene has CDR1 LGHDT and CDR2 YNNKEL (reference sequence). The CDR3 has 15 amino acids. CDR3: CASSLLTGNTGELFF. DNA for the CDR3: TGTGCCAGCAGCCTACTGACGGGGAACACCGGGGAGCTGTTTTTT.

The chain joins TRBV7-8 to TRBJ1-1, with D possibly being TRBD1 (6 bases). The germline V gene encodes CDR1 SGHVS and CDR2 FQNEAQ. The CDR3 is 16 residues long. Trimming took off 1 base at V and 5 bases at J, with 17 bases between the two ends. The CDR3 region is CASSLGSAGAKTEAFF. CDR3 coding DNA: TGTGCCAGCAGCTTAGGATCGGCGGGGGCGAAAACTGAAGCTTTCTTT.

The V gene is TRBV7-8, the J gene TRBJ2-7, with D possibly being TRBD1 (6 bases). CDR1 is SGHVS and CDR2 is FQNEAQ in the germline V gene. This CDR3 comprises 15 residues. The V gene lost 5 bases and the J gene lost 5 bases, with 19 bases spanning the gap. This CDR3 is CASSPVVGRGHEQYF. DNA of the CDR3: TGTGCCAGCAGCCCCGTAGTGGGCAGGGGCCACGAGCAGTACTTC.